These T cell receptor beta chains were read from a single sample in a study of cytomegalovirus exposure and HLA in healthy donors. Clones were sequenced by immunoSEQ multiplex PCR, and TCRdb holds only the in-frame ones, with some missing. The table has about 83,000 clones, about 81% seen once. Sequencing was carried out using PBMCs. The receptors shown here come from a man aged 55 to 70 in good health and CMV-seronegative. Both conserved end residues are part of each CDR3. The D gene is left open where the match is weak. Not all rows give a size; the values are once, few, many and, for expanded clones, a class.

15	TRBV23-1	TRBD1	TRBJ2-1	-	CASSQSWQGANEQFF	TGCGCCAGCAGTCAATCGTGGCAGGGGGCGAATGAGCAGTTCTTC
14	TRBV4-2	TRBD1	TRBJ2-5	few	CASSQDNRGETQYF	TGTGCCAGCAGCCAAGATAACAGGGGGGAGACCCAGTACTTC
15	TRBV6-1	TRBD2	TRBJ2-7	-	CASSEGSGGPYEQYF	TGTGCCAGCAGTGAAGGTAGCGGGGGCCCCTACGAGCAGTACTTC
15	TRBV4-1	TRBD2	TRBJ2-3	-	CASSQLAGGPDTQYF	TGCGCCAGCAGCCAACTAGCGGGGGGGCCAGATACGCAGTATTTT
16	TRBV9	TRBD2	TRBJ2-3	-	CASSATSGGAADTQYF	TGTGCCAGCAGCGCGACTAGCGGGGGGGCGGCAGATACGCAGTATTTT
15	TRBV6-1	TRBD2	TRBJ2-7	-	CASRTGTSGGGEQYF	TGTGCCAGCAGAACCGGGACTAGCGGGGGAGGTGAGCAGTACTTC
13	TRBV7-7	-	TRBJ2-1	-	CASSYTSYNEQFF	TGTGCCAGCAGCTATACTAGCTACAATGAGCAGTTCTTC
14	TRBV7-8	-	TRBJ2-3	-	CASSPGLDTDTQYF	TGTGCCAGCAGCCCGGGACTGGACACAGATACGCAGTATTTT
15	TRBV6-1	TRBD2	TRBJ2-3	-	CASSATSGDLNTQYF	TGTGCCAGCAGTGCGACTAGCGGGGATCTAAATACGCAGTATTTT
15	TRBV30	TRBD2	TRBJ2-3	-	CAWSVRVAGADTQYF	TGTGCCTGGAGTGTAAGGGTAGCGGGGGCCGATACGCAGTATTTT
15	TRBV6-1	TRBD2	TRBJ2-7	-	CASSQRAGESYEQYF	TGTGCCAGCAGCCAGAGAGCGGGGGAGTCCTACGAGCAGTACTTC
15	TRBV30	TRBD1	TRBJ1-2	once	CAWSEDRGDPYGYTF	TGTGCCTGGAGTGAGGACAGGGGGGACCCCTATGGCTACACCTTC
13	TRBV2	-	TRBJ1-5	-	CASSRGGAQPQHF	TGTGCCAGCAGTCGAGGGGGGGCTCAGCCCCAGCATTTT
15	TRBV5-1	TRBD2	TRBJ2-1	-	CASSQSGGAYNEQFF	TGCGCCAGCAGCCAAAGCGGGGGGGCTTACAATGAGCAGTTCTTC
16	TRBV9	TRBD1	TRBJ1-1	-	CASSADRVFGGTEAFF	TGTGCCAGCAGCGCCGACAGGGTCTTTGGAGGGACTGAAGCTTTCTTT
13	TRBV1	-	TRBJ1-2	-	CTSPLGRYYGYTF	TGCACCAGCCCCCTGGGGCGGTACTATGGCTACACCTTC